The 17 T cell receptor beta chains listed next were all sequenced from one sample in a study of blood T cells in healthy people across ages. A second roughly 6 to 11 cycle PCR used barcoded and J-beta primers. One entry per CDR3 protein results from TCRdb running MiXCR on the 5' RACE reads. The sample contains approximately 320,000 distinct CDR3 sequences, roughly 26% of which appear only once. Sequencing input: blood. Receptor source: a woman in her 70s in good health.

This chain's CDR3 is CSAREGTKNIQYF. The CDR3 coding sequence is TGCAGTGCTAGAGAGGGAACCAAAAACATTCAGTACTTC. The genes are TRBV20-1 and TRBJ2-4; D unclear. Germline values: CDR1 DFQATT, CDR2 SNEGSKA (reference sequence). Trimming cost V 0 bases and J 2 bases, with 5 bases left between them. The CDR3 is 13 amino acids.

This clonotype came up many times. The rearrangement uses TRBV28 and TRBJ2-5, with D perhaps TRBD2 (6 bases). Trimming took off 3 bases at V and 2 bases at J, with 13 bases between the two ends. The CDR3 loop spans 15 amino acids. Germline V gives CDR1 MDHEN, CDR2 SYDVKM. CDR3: CASSFRRAPQETQYF. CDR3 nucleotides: TGTGCCAGCAGTTTTCGGAGGGCCCCACAAGAGACCCAGTACTTC.

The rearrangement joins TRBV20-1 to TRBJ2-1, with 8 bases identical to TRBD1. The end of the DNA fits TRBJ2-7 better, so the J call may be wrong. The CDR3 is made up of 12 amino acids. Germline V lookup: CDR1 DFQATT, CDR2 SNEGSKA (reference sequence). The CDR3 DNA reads TGCAGTGCCAGGGGACAGGCGGGCGAGCAGTACTTC. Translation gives CSARGQAGEQYF.

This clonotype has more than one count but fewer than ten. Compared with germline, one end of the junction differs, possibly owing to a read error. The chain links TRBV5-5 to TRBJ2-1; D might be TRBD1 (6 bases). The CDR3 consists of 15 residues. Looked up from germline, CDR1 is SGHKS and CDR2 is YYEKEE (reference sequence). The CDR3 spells CASSLGAGRRNEQLF. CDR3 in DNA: TGTGCCAGCAGTTTGGGGGCAGGGCGGAGGAATGAGCAGCTCTTC.

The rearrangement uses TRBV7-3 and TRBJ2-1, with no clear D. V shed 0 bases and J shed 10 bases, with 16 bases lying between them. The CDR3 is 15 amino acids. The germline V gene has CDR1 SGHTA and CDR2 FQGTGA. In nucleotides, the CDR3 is TGTGCCAGCAGCTTAACGCAGTCAAACAATGTGGAGCAGTTCTTC. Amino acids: CASSLTQSNNVEQFF.

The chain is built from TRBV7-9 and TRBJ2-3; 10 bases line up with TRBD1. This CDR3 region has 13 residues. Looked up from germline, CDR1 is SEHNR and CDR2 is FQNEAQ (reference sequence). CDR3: CASRQGAMDTQYF. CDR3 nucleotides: TGTGCAAGCCGACAGGGGGCGATGGATACGCAGTATTTT.

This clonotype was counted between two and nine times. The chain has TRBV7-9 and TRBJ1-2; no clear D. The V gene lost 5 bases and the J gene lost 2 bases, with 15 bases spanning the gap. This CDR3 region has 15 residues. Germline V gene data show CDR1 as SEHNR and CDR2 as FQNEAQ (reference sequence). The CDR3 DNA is TGTGCCAGCAGCCTAACCGAGACGCCGAACTATGGCTACACCTTC. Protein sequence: CASSLTETPNYGYTF. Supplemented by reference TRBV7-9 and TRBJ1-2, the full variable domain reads DTGVSQNPRHKITKRGQNVTFRCDPISEHNRLYWYRQTLGQGPEFLTYFQNEAQLEKSRLLSDRFSAERPKGSFSTLEIQRTEQGDSAMYLCASSLTETPNYGYTFGSGTRLTVV.

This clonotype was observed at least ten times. The CDR3 region has the DNA TGCAGTGCTAGAGTGGTGGTATTAGGTGAAAAACTGTTTTTT. Translating it yields CSARVVVLGEKLFF. The chain couples TRBV20-1 to TRBJ1-4; D remains unclear. The CDR3 has 14 amino acids. CDR1 is DFQATT, CDR2 SNEGSKA, per germline (reference sequence). Trimming stripped 1 base from V and 7 bases from J, with 13 bases between.

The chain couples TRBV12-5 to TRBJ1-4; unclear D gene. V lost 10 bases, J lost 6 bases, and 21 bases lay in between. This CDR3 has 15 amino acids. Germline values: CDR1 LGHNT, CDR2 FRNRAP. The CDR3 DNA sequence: TGTGCTAATCCTTCCACGAATAACGAGGATGAAAAACTGTTTTTT. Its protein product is CANPSTNNEDEKLFF. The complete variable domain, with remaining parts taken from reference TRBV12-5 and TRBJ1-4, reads DARVTQTPRHKVTEMGQEVTMRCQPILGHNTVFWYRQTMMQGLELLAYFRNRAPLDDSGMPKDRFSAEMPDATLATLKIQPSEPRDSAVYFCANPSTNNEDEKLFFGSGTQLSVL.

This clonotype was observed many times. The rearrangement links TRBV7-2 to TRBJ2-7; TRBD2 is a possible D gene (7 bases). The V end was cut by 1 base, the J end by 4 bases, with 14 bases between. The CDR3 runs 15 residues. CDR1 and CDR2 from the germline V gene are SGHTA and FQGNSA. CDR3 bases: TGTGCCAGCAGCTTAGGCCCAGGGGAGGGGTACGAGCAGTACTTC. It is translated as CASSLGPGEGYEQYF.

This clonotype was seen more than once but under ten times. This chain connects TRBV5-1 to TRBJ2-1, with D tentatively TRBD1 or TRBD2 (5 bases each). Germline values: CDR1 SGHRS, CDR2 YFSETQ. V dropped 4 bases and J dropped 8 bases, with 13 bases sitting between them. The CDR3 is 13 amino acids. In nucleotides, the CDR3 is TGCGCCAGCAGCAGGGACCCCGGGTATGAGCAGTTCTTC. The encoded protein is CASSRDPGYEQFF.

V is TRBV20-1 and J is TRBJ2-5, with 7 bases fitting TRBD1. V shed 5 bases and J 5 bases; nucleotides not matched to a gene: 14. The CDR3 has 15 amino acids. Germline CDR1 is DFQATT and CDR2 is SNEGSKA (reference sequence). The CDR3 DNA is TGCAGTGCTCCACGACAGGGAGCCCGGCGTGAGACCCAGTACTTC. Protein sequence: CSAPRQGARRETQYF.

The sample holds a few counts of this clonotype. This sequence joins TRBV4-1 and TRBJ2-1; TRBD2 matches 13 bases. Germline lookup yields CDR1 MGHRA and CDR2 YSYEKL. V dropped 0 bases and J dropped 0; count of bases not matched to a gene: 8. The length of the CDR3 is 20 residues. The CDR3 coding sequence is TGCGCCAGCAGCCAAGAGTCTAGGACTAGCGGGAGTCCCTCCTACAATGAGCAGTTCTTC. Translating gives CASSQESRTSGSPSYNEQFF.

In DNA, the CDR3 is TGTGCCACCTCTAGCGGTGCCTCCTACAATGAGCAGTTCTTC. This codes for CATSSGASYNEQFF. The chain links TRBV10-3 to TRBJ2-1; TRBD2 agrees at 7 bases. The CDR3 is 14 residues long. Losses at the gene ends were 10 bases for V and 0 bases for J; bases not matched to a gene: 6. Germline values: CDR1 ENHRY, CDR2 SYGVKD.

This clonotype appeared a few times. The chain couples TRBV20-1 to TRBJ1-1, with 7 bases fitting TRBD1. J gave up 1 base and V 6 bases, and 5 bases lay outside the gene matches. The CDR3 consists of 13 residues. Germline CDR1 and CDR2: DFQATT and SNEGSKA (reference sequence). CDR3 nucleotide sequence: TGCAGTGCAAGGGACAGAGCGAACACTGAAGCTTTCTTT. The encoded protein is CSARDRANTEAFF.

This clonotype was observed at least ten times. CDR3 in DNA: TGTGCCACCAGCAGGCTATCGGGACCCCGGAGCTATGGCTACACCTTC. It encodes CATSRLSGPRSYGYTF. The rearrangement links TRBV15 to TRBJ1-2; possibly TRBD1 for D (5 bases). Trimming removed 3 bases from V and 4 bases from J, with 18 bases in between. Germline V lookup: CDR1 LNHNV, CDR2 YYDKDF (reference sequence). The length of the CDR3 is 16 residues.

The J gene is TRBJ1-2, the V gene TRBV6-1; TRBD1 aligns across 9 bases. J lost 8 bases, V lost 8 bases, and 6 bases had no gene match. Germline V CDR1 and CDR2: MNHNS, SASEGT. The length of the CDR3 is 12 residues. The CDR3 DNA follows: TGTGCCAGCCGGACAGGGGTTGGCGGCTACACCTTC. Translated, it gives CASRTGVGGYTF.